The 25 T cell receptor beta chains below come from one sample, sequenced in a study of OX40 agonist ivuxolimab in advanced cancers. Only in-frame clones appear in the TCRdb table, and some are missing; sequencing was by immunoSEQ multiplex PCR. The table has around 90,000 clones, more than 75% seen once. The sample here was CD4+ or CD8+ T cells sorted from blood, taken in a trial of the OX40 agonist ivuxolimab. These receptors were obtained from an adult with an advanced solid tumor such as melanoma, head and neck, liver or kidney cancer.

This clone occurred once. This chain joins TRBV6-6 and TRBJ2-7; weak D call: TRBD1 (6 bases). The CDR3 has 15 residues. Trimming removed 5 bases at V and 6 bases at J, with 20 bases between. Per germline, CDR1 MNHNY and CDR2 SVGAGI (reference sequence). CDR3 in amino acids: CASSRQVAALGEQYF. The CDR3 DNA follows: TGTGCCAGCAGTCGACAGGTGGCAGCTTTAGGCGAGCAGTACTTC.

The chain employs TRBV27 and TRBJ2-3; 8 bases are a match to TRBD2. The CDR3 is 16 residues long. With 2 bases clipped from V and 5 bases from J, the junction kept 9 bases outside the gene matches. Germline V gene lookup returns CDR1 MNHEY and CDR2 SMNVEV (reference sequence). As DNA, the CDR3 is TGTGCCAGCAGTTTAATGGCGGGGGGCCGAGGAGATACGCAGTATTTT. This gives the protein CASSLMAGGRGDTQYF.

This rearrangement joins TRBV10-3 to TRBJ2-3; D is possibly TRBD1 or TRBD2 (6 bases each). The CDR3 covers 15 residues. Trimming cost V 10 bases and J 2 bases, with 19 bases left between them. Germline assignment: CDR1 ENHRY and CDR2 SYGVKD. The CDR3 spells CATWGRGGNTDTQYF. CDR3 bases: TGTGCCACCTGGGGGCGGGGCGGGAACACAGATACGCAGTATTTT.

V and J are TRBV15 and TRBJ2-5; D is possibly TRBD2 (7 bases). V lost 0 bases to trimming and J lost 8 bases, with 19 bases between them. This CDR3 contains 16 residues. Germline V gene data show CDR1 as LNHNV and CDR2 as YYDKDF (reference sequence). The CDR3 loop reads CATSRDLSGLGGTQYF. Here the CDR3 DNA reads TGTGCCACCAGCAGAGATCTATCAGGACTAGGGGGAACCCAGTACTTC.

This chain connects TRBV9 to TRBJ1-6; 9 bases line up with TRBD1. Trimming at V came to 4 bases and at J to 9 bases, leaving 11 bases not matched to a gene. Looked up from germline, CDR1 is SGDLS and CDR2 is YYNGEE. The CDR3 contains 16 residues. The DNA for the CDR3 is TGTGCCAGCAGCCCACAAACAGGGGGCAGGGGTTCACCCCTCCACTTT. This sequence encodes CASSPQTGGRGSPLHF.

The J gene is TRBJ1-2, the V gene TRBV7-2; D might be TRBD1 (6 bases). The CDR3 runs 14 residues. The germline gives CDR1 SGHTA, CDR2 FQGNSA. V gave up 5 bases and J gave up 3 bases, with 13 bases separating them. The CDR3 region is CASSVTGGDYGYTF. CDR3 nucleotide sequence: TGTGCCAGCAGCGTGACTGGGGGCGACTATGGCTACACCTTC.

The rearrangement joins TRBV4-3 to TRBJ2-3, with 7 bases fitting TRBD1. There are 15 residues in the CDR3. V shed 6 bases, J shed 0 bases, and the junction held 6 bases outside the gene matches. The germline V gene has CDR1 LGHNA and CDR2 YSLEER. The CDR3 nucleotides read TGCGCCAGCAGTATAGAGGGGGCCAGCACAGATACGCAGTATTTT. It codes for CASSIEGASTDTQYF.

CDR3 in amino acids: CASSETELTGRSPLHF. CDR3 DNA: TGTGCCAGCAGTGAGACAGAGTTGACAGGGCGGTCACCCCTCCACTTT. The J gene is TRBJ1-6, the V gene TRBV2; 7 bases map to TRBD1. This CDR3 is 16 amino acids long. Unmatched junction bases numbered 12, after V lost 3 bases and J lost 10 bases. Germline CDR1 reads SNHLY; CDR2 reads FYNNEI.

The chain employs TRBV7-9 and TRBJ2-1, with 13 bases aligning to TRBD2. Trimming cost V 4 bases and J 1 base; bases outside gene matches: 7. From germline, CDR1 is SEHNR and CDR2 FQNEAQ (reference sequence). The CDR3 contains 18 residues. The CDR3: CASSSTTSGGASYNEQFF. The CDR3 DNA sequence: TGTGCCAGCAGCTCCACTACTAGCGGGGGGGCTTCCTACAATGAGCAGTTCTTC.

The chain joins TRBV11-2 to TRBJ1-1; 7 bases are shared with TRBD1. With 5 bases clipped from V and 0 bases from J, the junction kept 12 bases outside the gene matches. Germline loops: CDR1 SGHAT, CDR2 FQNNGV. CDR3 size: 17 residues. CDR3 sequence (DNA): TGTGCCAGCAGCGATCCCGGACAGGCACCCATGAACACTGAAGCTTTCTTT. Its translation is CASSDPGQAPMNTEAFF.

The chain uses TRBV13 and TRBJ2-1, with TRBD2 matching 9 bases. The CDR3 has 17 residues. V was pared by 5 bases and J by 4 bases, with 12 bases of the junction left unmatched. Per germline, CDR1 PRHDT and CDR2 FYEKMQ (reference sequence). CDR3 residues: CASSPPRASGGYNEQFF. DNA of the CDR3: TGTGCCAGCAGCCCCCCTCGGGCGAGCGGGGGGTACAATGAGCAGTTCTTC.

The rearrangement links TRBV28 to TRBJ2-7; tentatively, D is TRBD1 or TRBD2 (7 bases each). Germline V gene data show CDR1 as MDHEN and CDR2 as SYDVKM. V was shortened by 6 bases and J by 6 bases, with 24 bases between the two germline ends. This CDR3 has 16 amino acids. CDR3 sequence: CASSQPATGKRGEQYF. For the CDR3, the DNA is TGTGCCAGCAGCCAACCCGCGACAGGGAAGCGGGGCGAGCAGTACTTC.

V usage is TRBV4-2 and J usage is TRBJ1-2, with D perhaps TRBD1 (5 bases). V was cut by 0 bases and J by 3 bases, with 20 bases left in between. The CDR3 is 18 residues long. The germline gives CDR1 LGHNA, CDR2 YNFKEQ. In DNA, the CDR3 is TGTGCCAGCAGCCAAGATCGGGGCAGTGAATCTAGGCACTATGGCTACACCTTC. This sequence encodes CASSQDRGSESRHYGYTF.

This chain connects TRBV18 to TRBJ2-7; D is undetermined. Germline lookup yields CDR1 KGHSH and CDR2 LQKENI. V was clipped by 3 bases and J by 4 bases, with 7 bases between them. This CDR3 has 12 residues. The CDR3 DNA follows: TGTGCCAGCTCACCGTGGGAATACGAGCAGTACTTC. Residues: CASSPWEYEQYF.

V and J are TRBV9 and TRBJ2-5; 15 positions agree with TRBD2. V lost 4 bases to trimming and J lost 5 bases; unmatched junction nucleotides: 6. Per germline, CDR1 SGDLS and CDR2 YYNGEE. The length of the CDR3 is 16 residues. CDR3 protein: CASSQRTSGGAETQYF. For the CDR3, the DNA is TGTGCCAGCAGCCAACGGACTAGCGGGGGGGCGGAGACCCAGTACTTC.

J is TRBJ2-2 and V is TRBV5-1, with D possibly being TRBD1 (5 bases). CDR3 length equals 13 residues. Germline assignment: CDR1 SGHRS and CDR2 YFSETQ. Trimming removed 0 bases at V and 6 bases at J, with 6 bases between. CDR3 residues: CASSLGGPGELFF. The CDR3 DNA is TGCGCCAGCAGCTTGGGGGGCCCCGGGGAGCTGTTTTTT. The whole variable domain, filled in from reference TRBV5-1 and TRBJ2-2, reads KAGVTQTPRYLIKTRGQQVTLSCSPISGHRSVSWYQQTPGQGLQFLFEYFSETQRNKGNFPGRFSGRQFSNSRSEMNVSTLELGDSALYLCASSLGGPGELFFGEGSRLTVL.

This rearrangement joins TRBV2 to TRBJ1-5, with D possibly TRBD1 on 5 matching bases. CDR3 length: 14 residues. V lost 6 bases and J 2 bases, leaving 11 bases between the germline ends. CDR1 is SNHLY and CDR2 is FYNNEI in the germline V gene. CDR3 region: CASRTAGGNQPQHF. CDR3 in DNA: TGTGCCAGCAGGACAGCCGGGGGCAATCAGCCCCAGCATTTT.

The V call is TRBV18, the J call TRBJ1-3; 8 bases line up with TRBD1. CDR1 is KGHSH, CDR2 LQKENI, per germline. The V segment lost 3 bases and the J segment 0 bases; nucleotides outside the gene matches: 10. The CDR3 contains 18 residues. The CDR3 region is CASSPRTGKEYSGNTIYF. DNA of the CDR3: TGTGCCAGCTCACCTAGGACAGGGAAGGAATACTCTGGAAACACCATATATTTT.

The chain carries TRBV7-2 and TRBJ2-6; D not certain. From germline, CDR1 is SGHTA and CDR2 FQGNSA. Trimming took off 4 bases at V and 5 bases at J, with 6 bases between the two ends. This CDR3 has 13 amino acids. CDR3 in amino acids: CASSSPWANVLTF. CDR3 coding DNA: TGTGCCAGCAGCTCCCCTTGGGCCAACGTCCTGACTTTC.

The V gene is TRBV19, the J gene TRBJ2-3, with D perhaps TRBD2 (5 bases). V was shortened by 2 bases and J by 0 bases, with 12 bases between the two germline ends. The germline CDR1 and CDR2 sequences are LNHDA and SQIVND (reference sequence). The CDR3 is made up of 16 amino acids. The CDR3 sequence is CASSISGGGSTDTQYF. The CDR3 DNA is TGTGCCAGTAGTATATCAGGAGGCGGGAGCACAGATACGCAGTATTTT.

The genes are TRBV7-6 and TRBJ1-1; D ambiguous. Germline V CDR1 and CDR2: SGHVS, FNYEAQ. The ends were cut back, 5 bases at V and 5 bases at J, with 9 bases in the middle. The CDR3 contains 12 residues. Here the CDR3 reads CASSPQGTEAFF. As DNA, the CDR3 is TGTGCCAGCAGCCCGCAAGGAACTGAAGCTTTCTTT.

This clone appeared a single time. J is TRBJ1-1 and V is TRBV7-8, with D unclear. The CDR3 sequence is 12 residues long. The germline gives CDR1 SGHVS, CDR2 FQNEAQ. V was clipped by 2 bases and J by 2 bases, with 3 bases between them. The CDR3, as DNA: TGTGCCAGCAGCTTATTTAACACTGAAGCTTTCTTT. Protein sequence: CASSLFNTEAFF.

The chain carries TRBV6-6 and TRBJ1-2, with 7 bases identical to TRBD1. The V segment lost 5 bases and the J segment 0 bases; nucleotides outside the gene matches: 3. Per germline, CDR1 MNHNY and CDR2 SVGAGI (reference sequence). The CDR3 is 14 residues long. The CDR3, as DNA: TGTGCCAGCAGTCGACAGGGCGCTAACTATGGCTACACCTTC. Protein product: CASSRQGANYGYTF.

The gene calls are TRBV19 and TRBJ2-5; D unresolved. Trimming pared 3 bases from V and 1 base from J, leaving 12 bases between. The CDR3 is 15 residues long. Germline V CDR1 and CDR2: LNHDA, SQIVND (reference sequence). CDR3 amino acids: CASSITGPIQETQYF. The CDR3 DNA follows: TGTGCCAGTAGTATCACGGGCCCAATCCAAGAGACCCAGTACTTC.

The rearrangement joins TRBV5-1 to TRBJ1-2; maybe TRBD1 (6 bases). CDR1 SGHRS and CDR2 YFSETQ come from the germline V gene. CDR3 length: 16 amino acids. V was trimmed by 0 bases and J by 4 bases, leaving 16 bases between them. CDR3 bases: TGCGCCAGCAGCTTGGCCATGGGGGGCCAAACCTATGGCTACACCTTC. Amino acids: CASSLAMGGQTYGYTF.